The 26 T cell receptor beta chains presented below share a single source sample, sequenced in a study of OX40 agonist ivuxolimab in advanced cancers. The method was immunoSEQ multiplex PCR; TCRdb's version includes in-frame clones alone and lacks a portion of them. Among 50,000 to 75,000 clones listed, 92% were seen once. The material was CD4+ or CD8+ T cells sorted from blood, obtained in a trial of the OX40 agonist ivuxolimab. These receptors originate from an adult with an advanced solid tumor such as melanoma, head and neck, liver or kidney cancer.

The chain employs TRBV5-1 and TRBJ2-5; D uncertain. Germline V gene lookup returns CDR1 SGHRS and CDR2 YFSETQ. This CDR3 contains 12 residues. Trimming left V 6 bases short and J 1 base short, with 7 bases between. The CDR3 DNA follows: TGCGCCAGCAAGTTGTCCCAAGAGACCCAGTACTTC. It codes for CASKLSQETQYF.

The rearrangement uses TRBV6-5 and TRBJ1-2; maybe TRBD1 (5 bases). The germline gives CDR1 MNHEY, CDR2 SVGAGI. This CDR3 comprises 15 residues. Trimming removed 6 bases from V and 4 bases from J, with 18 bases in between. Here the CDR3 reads CASRPPGRAFYGYTF. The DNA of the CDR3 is TGTGCCAGCAGACCTCCGGGCAGGGCCTTCTATGGCTACACCTTC.

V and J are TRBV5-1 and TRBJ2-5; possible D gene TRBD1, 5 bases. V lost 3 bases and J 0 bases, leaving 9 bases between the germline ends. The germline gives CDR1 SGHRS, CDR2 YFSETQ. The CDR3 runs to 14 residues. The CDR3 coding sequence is TGCGCCAGCAGCTCAGCAGGGTACCAAGAGACCCAGTACTTC. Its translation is CASSSAGYQETQYF.

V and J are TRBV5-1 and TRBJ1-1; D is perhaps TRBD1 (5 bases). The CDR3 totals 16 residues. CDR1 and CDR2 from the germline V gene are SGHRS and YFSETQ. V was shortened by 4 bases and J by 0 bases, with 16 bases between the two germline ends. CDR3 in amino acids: CASSNPRDPMNTEAFF. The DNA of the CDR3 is TGCGCCAGCAGCAACCCCAGGGATCCCATGAACACTGAAGCTTTCTTT.

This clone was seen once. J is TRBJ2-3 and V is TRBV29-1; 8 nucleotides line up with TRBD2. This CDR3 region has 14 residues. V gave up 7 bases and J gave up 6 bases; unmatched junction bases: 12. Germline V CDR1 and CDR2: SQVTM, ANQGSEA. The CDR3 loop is CSGAGGLMADTQYF. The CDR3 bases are TGCAGCGGTGCGGGGGGTTTGATGGCTGATACGCAGTATTTT.

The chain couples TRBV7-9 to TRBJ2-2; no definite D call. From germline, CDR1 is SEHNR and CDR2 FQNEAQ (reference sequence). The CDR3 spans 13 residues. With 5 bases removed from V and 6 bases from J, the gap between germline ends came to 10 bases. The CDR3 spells CASSTRLAGELFF. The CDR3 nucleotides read TGTGCCAGCAGCACCAGATTGGCCGGGGAGCTGTTTTTT.

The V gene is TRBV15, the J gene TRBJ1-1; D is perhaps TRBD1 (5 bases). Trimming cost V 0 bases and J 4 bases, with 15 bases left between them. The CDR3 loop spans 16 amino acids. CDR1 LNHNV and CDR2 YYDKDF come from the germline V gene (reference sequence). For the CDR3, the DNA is TGTGCCACCAGCAGAGATCAAATAGGGGTGGGCACTGAAGCTTTCTTT. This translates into CATSRDQIGVGTEAFF.

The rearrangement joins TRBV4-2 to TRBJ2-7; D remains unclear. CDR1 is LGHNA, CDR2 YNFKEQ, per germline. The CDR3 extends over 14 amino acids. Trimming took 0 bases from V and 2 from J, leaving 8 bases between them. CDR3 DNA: TGTGCCAGCAGCCAAGATATGCGAACCTACGAGCAGTACTTC. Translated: CASSQDMRTYEQYF.

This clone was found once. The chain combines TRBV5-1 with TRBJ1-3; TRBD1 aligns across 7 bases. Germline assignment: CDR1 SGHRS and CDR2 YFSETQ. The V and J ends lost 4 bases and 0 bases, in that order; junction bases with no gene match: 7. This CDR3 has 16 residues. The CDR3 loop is CASSPGQAHSGNTIYF. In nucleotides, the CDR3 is TGCGCCAGCAGCCCCGGACAGGCGCACTCTGGAAACACCATATATTTT.

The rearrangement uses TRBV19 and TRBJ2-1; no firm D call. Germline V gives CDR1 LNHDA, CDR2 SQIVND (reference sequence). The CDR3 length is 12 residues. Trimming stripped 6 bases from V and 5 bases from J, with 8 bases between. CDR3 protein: CASRARDNEQFF. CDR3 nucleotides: TGTGCCAGTAGGGCAAGGGACAATGAGCAGTTCTTC.

The CDR3 sequence is CAWRRDRTSNEQYF. Written as DNA, the CDR3 is TGTGCCTGGAGGCGGGACAGGACCTCTAACGAGCAGTACTTC. The chain recombines TRBV30 with TRBJ2-7, with 8 bases aligning to TRBD1. The trim removed 3 bases at V and 5 bases at J, leaving 9 bases unmatched. In germline, CDR1 is GTSNPN, CDR2 SVGIG (reference sequence). The length of the CDR3 is 14 residues.

The CDR3 loop is CASSPPYATNEKLFF. The CDR3 DNA reads TGTGCCAGCTCACCTCCCTATGCAACTAATGAAAAACTGTTTTTT. V and J are TRBV18 and TRBJ1-4; D ambiguous. CDR1 and CDR2 from the germline V gene are KGHSH and LQKENI. V was trimmed by 3 bases and J by 0 bases, leaving 8 bases between them. CDR3 length: 15 amino acids.

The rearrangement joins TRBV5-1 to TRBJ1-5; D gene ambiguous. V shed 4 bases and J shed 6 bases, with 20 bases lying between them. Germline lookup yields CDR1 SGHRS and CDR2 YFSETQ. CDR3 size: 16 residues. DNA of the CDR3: TGCGCCAGCAGCGCGGAGCCCTTGGGTGTTCTTCAGCCCCAGCATTTT. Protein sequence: CASSAEPLGVLQPQHF.

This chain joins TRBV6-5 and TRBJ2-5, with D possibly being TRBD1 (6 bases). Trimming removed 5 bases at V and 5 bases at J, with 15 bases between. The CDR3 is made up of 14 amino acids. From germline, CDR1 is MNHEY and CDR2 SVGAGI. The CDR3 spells CASSDTGIGETQYF. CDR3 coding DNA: TGTGCCAGCAGTGATACAGGGATAGGTGAGACCCAGTACTTC.

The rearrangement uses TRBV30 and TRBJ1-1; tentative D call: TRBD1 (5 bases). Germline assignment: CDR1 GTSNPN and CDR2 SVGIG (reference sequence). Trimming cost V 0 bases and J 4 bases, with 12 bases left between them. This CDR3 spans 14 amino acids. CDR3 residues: CAWSVRDGGTEAFF. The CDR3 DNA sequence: TGTGCCTGGAGTGTACGGGACGGGGGCACTGAAGCTTTCTTT.

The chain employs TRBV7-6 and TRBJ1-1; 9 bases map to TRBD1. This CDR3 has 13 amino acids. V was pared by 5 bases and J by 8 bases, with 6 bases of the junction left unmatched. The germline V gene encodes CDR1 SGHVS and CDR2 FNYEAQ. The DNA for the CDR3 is TGTGCCAGCAGCCTCAGACAGGGGGTAGAAGCTTTCTTT. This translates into CASSLRQGVEAFF.

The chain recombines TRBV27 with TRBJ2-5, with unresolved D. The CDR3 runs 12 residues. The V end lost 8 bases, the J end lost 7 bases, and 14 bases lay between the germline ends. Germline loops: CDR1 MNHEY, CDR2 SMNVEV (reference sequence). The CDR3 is CASGPFYRTQYF. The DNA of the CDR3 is TGTGCCAGCGGGCCCTTCTACCGGACCCAGTACTTC.

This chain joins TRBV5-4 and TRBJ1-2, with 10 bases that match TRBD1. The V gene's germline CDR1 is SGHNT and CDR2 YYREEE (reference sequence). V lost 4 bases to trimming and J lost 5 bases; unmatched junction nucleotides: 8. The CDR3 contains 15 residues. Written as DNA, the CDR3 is TGTGCCAGCAGCCCGGAGCCGGGACAGGGGTATGGCTACACCTTC. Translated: CASSPEPGQGYGYTF.

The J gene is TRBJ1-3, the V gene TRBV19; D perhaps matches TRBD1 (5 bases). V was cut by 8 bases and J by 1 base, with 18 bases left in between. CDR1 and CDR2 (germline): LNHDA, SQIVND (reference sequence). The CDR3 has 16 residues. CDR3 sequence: CASAEYGGLSGNTIYF. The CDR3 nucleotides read TGTGCCAGTGCGGAGTACGGGGGTCTTTCTGGAAACACCATATATTTT. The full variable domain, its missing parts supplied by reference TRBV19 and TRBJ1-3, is DGGITQSPKYLFRKEGQNVTLSCEQNLNHDAMYWYRQDPGQGLRLIYYSQIVNDFQKGDIAEGYSVSREKKESFPLTVTSAQKNPTAFYLCASAEYGGLSGNTIYFGEGSWLTVV.

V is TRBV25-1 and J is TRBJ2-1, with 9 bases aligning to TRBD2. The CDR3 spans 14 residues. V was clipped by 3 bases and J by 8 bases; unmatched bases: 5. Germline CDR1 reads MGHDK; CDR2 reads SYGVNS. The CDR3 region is CASSEREGLYEQFF. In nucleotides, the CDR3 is TGTGCCAGCAGTGAGCGGGAGGGCCTCTATGAGCAGTTCTTC. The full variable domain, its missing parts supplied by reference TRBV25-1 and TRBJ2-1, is EADIYQTPRYLVIGTGKKITLECSQTMGHDKMYWYQQDPGMELHLIHYSYGVNSTEKGDLSSESTVSRIRTEHFPLTLESARPSHTSQYLCASSEREGLYEQFFGPGTRLTVL.

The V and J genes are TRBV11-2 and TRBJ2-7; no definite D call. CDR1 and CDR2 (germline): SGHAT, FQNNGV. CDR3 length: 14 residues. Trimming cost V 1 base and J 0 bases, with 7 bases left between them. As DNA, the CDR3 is TGTGCCAGCAGCTTAGGGCAGCACTCCTACGAGCAGTACTTC. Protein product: CASSLGQHSYEQYF.

The CDR3 is CASSPRQGLGTGELFF. The CDR3 DNA reads as TGTGCCAGTAGTCCCCGACAGGGGCTCGGGACCGGGGAGCTGTTTTTT. The V and J genes are TRBV19 and TRBJ2-2, with TRBD1 matching over 8 bases. The germline V gene has CDR1 LNHDA and CDR2 SQIVND (reference sequence). This CDR3 spans 16 amino acids. V trimming: 5 bases; J trimming: 5 bases; junction bases outside the gene matches: 10.

CDR3 protein: CASSDRRNQPQHF. Written as DNA, the CDR3 is TGTGCCAGCAGTGACAGGCGAAATCAGCCCCAGCATTTT. The genes are TRBV6-1 and TRBJ1-5; D is uncertain. Per germline, CDR1 MNHNS and CDR2 SASEGT. The CDR3 totals 13 residues. V was pared by 3 bases and J by 4 bases, with 7 bases between.

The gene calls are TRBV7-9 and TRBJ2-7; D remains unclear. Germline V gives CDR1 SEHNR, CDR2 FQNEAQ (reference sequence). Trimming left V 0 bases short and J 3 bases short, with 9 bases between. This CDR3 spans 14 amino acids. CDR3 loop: CASSLAHVGYEQYF. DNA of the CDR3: TGTGCCAGCAGCTTAGCGCACGTAGGCTACGAGCAGTACTTC. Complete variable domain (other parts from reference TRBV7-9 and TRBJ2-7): DTGVSQNPRHKITKRGQNVTFRCDPISEHNRLYWYRQTLGQGPEFLTYFQNEAQLEKSRLLSDRFSAERPKGSFSTLEIQRTEQGDSAMYLCASSLAHVGYEQYFGPGTRLTVT.

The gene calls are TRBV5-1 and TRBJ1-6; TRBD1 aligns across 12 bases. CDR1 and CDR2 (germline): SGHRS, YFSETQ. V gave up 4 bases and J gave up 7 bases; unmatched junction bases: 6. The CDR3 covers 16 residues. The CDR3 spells CASSAGTGGANSPLHF. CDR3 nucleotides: TGCGCCAGCAGCGCCGGGACAGGGGGCGCGAATTCACCCCTCCACTTT.

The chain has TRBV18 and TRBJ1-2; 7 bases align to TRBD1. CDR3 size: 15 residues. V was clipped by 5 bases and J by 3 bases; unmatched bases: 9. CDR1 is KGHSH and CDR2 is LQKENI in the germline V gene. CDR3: CASSADRETDYGYTF. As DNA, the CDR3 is TGTGCCAGCTCAGCTGACAGGGAGACTGACTATGGCTACACCTTC.